The 29 T cell receptor beta chains given below trace back to one sample, sequenced in a study of blood T cell repertoires in COVID-19. This table comes from immunoSEQ multiplex PCR, and its TCRdb copy is limited to in-frame clones, with some not included. Of about 100,000 clones listed, about 91% are singletons. The sequencing sample was made of peripheral blood. The receptors derive from a human donor in a cohort sampled during active COVID-19.

This chain uses TRBV24-1 with TRBJ2-2; the match to TRBD1 covers 10 bases. The V gene's germline CDR1 is KGHDR and CDR2 SFDVKD. J was trimmed by 8 bases and V by 7 bases; bases with no gene match: 9. The CDR3 spans 15 residues. The CDR3 here is CATRTGTGEMGELFF. The CDR3 DNA sequence: TGTGCCACCAGGACCGGGACAGGGGAGATGGGGGAGCTGTTTTTT.

Only one count was recorded for this clone. V usage is TRBV21-1 and J usage is TRBJ2-2; TRBD1 reflects the table's D call only, with no check against the DNA. TRBV21-1 is noted as a pseudogene. The CDR3 loop spans 15 amino acids. The CDR3 DNA is TGTGCCGGGCTATATGAAAATACGAACACCGGGGAGCTGTTTTTT. Encoded protein: CAGLYENTNTGELFF.

The chain carries TRBV9 and TRBJ2-2; 8 positions match TRBD2. Germline V gene lookup returns CDR1 SGDLS and CDR2 YYNGEE. V dropped 5 bases and J dropped 3; count of bases not matched to a gene: 9. The length of the CDR3 is 16 residues. The chain's CDR3 is CASSPPLAGDTGELFF. CDR3 coding DNA: TGTGCCAGCAGTCCGCCGCTAGCGGGCGACACCGGGGAGCTGTTTTTT.

This sequence joins TRBV28 and TRBJ2-5; 9 positions match TRBD1. The CDR3 has 16 amino acids. CDR1 is MDHEN, CDR2 SYDVKM, per germline. J gave up 5 bases and V 2 bases, and 9 bases lay outside the gene matches. The CDR3 DNA reads TGTGCCAGCAGTTTACGAACACAGGGGGCCGGGGAGACCCAGTACTTC. This sequence encodes CASSLRTQGAGETQYF.

The J gene is TRBJ1-3, the V gene TRBV6-5, with no clear D. Germline V CDR1 and CDR2: MNHEY, SVGAGI. The CDR3 spans 13 residues. Trimming took 8 bases from V and 0 from J, leaving 8 bases between them. In DNA form, the CDR3 reads TGTGCCAGCCAGAGCGGCTCTGGAAACACCATATATTTT. Protein product: CASQSGSGNTIYF.

The chain recombines TRBV7-9 with TRBJ2-7; tentatively, D is TRBD1 (5 bases). CDR1 is SEHNR and CDR2 is FQNEAQ in the germline V gene (reference sequence). The V and J ends lost 7 bases and 1 base respectively, with 11 bases between them. The CDR3 spans 13 residues. The CDR3 is CASTKRQSYEQYF. CDR3 bases: TGTGCCAGCACCAAAAGACAGTCCTACGAGCAGTACTTC. Based on the CDR3 plus reference TRBV7-9 and TRBJ2-7, the full variable domain is DTGVSQNPRHKITKRGQNVTFRCDPISEHNRLYWYRQTLGQGPEFLTYFQNEAQLEKSRLLSDRFSAERPKGSFSTLEIQRTEQGDSAMYLCASTKRQSYEQYFGPGTRLTVT.

The chain combines TRBV7-2 with TRBJ2-7, with D possibly being TRBD2 (5 bases). This CDR3 is built from 14 residues. Between the trimmed V and J ends, which lost 4 bases and 3 bases, there was a span of 13 bases. Germline loops: CDR1 SGHTA, CDR2 FQGNSA. The CDR3 sequence is CASSYAPGGYEQYF. The DNA for the CDR3 is TGTGCCAGCAGCTATGCCCCTGGAGGCTACGAGCAGTACTTC.

The DNA for the CDR3 is TGCAGTGCTCTAGAGGACTATGGCTACACCTTC. As protein: CSALEDYGYTF. The chain joins TRBV20-1 to TRBJ1-2; D gene unclear. This CDR3 has 11 residues. Trimming stripped 5 bases from V and 3 bases from J, with 7 bases between. Germline V gene lookup returns CDR1 DFQATT and CDR2 SNEGSKA (reference sequence).

This clone was found a few times. The chain recombines TRBV7-9 with TRBJ2-7; D gene uncertain. The CDR3 is 13 amino acids. The germline V gene encodes CDR1 SEHNR and CDR2 FQNEAQ (reference sequence). Deletions cut 4 bases from V and 3 bases from J, with 10 bases between. The DNA for the CDR3 is TGTGCCAGCAGCTCTCGTCGGAGCTACGAGCAGTACTTC. Protein product: CASSSRRSYEQYF.

This sequence joins TRBV7-2 and TRBJ1-5; weak D call: TRBD1 (6 bases). There are 13 residues in the CDR3. From germline, CDR1 is SGHTA and CDR2 FQGNSA. Trimming stripped 5 bases from V and 8 bases from J, with 13 bases between. This CDR3 is CASSVRGGEPQHF. The CDR3 DNA is TGTGCCAGCAGCGTCAGAGGGGGAGAGCCCCAGCATTTT.

CDR3 amino acids: CASSLGQGMNTEAFF. CDR3 nucleotides: TGTGCCAGCAGCCTAGGACAGGGGATGAACACTGAAGCTTTCTTT. The V gene is TRBV7-9, the J gene TRBJ1-1; 9 bases agree with TRBD1. The CDR3 contains 15 residues. Germline-derived CDR1 and CDR2 are SEHNR and FQNEAQ (reference sequence). V was clipped by 5 bases and J by 0 bases; unmatched bases: 4.

The rearrangement links TRBV7-2 to TRBJ1-1, with D maybe TRBD1 (5 bases). This CDR3 spans 16 amino acids. Germline V gene lookup returns CDR1 SGHTA and CDR2 FQGNSA. V lost 1 base, J lost 5 bases, and 17 bases lay in between. The CDR3 DNA is TGTGCCAGCAGCTTAGTGGCCAGGGCGATTGGGACTGAAGCTTTCTTT. Its translation is CASSLVARAIGTEAFF.

The chain carries TRBV5-4 and TRBJ2-7; 8 bases fit TRBD2. Germline CDR1 and CDR2: SGHNT and YYREEE (reference sequence). V was clipped by 3 bases and J by 4 bases; unmatched bases: 0. CDR3 size: 12 residues. CDR3 nucleotide sequence: TGTGCCAGCAGCTCGGGAGGGTACGAGCAGTACTTC. It specifies CASSSGGYEQYF.

This CDR3 is CASSLAGSYNEQFF. The CDR3 DNA sequence: TGTGCCAGCAGTCTCGCGGGCTCCTACAATGAGCAGTTCTTC. The genes are TRBV7-9 and TRBJ2-1; D perhaps matches TRBD2 (5 bases). The germline V and J ends were trimmed by 6 bases and 0 bases, with 9 bases remaining between them. Germline V gene lookup returns CDR1 SEHNR and CDR2 FQNEAQ (reference sequence). The CDR3 has 14 amino acids.

The chain's CDR3 is CASSLREPSYEQYF. CDR3 DNA sequence: TGTGCCAGCAGCTTACGAGAACCCTCCTACGAGCAGTACTTC. The V call is TRBV7-9, the J call TRBJ2-7; D gene ambiguous. The CDR3 has 14 residues. Germline V lookup: CDR1 SEHNR, CDR2 FQNEAQ (reference sequence). Trimming removed 2 bases at V and 0 bases at J, with 8 bases between.

This sequence joins TRBV18 and TRBJ2-7, with TRBD2 matching 9 bases. V dropped 3 bases and J dropped 0; count of bases not matched to a gene: 9. This CDR3 comprises 17 residues. Germline lookup yields CDR1 KGHSH and CDR2 LQKENI. Written as DNA, the CDR3 is TGTGCCAGCTCACCCTGGTCCCTAGCGGGGAACTCCTACGAGCAGTACTTC. Protein product: CASSPWSLAGNSYEQYF.

DNA of the CDR3: TGTGCCAGCAGTTTGGAGACTAGCGGGAGAGATTCCGAGCAGTACTTC. Protein product: CASSLETSGRDSEQYF. The J gene is TRBJ2-7, the V gene TRBV28; 12 bases are a match to TRBD2. CDR1 and CDR2 (germline): MDHEN, SYDVKM. CDR3 length: 16 amino acids. Trimming at V came to 3 bases and at J to 6 bases, leaving 9 bases not matched to a gene.

V gene TRBV5-4 combines with J gene TRBJ2-1, with TRBD1 identical over 8 bases. The CDR3 has 13 residues. Per germline, CDR1 SGHNT and CDR2 YYREEE (reference sequence). V was pared by 0 bases and J by 7 bases, with 0 bases of the junction left unmatched. The CDR3 coding sequence is TGTGCCAGCAGCTTGGGACAGGGGAATGAGCAGTTCTTC. Residues: CASSLGQGNEQFF.

The chain couples TRBV19 to TRBJ1-1, with 7 bases lining up with TRBD1. V dropped 3 bases and J dropped 10; count of bases not matched to a gene: 11. CDR3 length: 14 residues. Germline CDR1 reads LNHDA; CDR2 reads SQIVND (reference sequence). CDR3 sequence: CASSIAAGQVGAFF. DNA for the CDR3: TGTGCCAGTAGTATCGCAGCCGGACAGGTAGGAGCTTTCTTT.

V usage is TRBV7-2 and J usage is TRBJ2-7; 16 bases agree with TRBD2. This CDR3 has 16 amino acids. In germline, CDR1 is SGHTA, CDR2 FQGNSA. The J segment lost 7 bases and the V segment lost 0 bases, leaving 3 bases of the junction unmatched. The CDR3 sequence: CASSLAGTSGRGEQYF. For the CDR3, the DNA is TGTGCCAGCAGCTTAGCAGGGACTAGCGGGAGGGGTGAGCAGTACTTC.

The J gene is TRBJ1-4, the V gene TRBV7-2; 9 positions match TRBD1. Germline CDR1 and CDR2: SGHTA and FQGNSA. The CDR3 spans 15 residues. V gave up 6 bases and J gave up 5 bases; unmatched junction bases: 7. The CDR3 DNA sequence: TGTGCCAGCAGGGAAACAGGGGGCCAAAATGAAAAACTGTTTTTT. It encodes CASRETGGQNEKLFF.

V and J are TRBV18 and TRBJ1-1; 11 bases map to TRBD1. The V gene's germline CDR1 is KGHSH and CDR2 LQKENI. There are 16 residues in the CDR3. With 3 bases clipped from V and 0 bases from J, the junction kept 3 bases outside the gene matches. The CDR3: CASSPGQGALNTEAFF. Here the CDR3 DNA reads TGTGCCAGCTCACCCGGACAGGGGGCATTGAACACTGAAGCTTTCTTT.

V and J are TRBV4-3 and TRBJ2-1; 10 positions agree with TRBD2. The V segment lost 2 bases and the J segment 8 bases; nucleotides outside the gene matches: 6. The CDR3 has 15 amino acids. In germline, CDR1 is LGHNA, CDR2 YSLEER. CDR3 in amino acids: CASSQQGLASDEQFF. In DNA form, the CDR3 reads TGCGCCAGCAGCCAACAGGGACTAGCGTCGGATGAGCAGTTCTTC.

The chain recombines TRBV5-1 with TRBJ1-1; the match to TRBD1 covers 9 bases. Trimming removed 4 bases from V and 0 bases from J; junction bases left unmatched: 10. Germline assignment: CDR1 SGHRS and CDR2 YFSETQ. This CDR3 contains 17 residues. The CDR3 reads CASSRTDRGYLNTEAFF. As DNA, the CDR3 is TGCGCCAGCAGCCGCACCGACAGGGGGTATTTGAACACTGAAGCTTTCTTT.

This chain links TRBV28 with TRBJ1-5, with D unresolved. CDR1 and CDR2 (germline): MDHEN, SYDVKM. The CDR3 runs 13 residues. Trimming took off 6 bases at V and 0 bases at J, with 6 bases between the two ends. The CDR3 loop is CASSRDSNQPQHF. Here the CDR3 DNA reads TGTGCCAGCAGCCGGGATAGCAATCAGCCCCAGCATTTT.

The chain combines TRBV6-5 with TRBJ2-7; 9 nucleotides line up with TRBD2. CDR3 size: 14 residues. Germline V gene data show CDR1 as MNHEY and CDR2 as SVGAGI. After removal of 5 bases from V and 3 bases from J, the junction contained 5 bases not matched to a gene. The CDR3 bases are TGTGCCAGCAGTCCAAGCGGGAGGATCTACGAGCAGTACTTC. Translation: CASSPSGRIYEQYF.

This clone was observed a few times. The CDR3 reads CASSLGYRGSSYNEQFF. In DNA form, the CDR3 reads TGTGCCAGCAGCTTAGGATACAGGGGCAGCTCCTACAATGAGCAGTTCTTC. J is TRBJ2-1 and V is TRBV7-9, with TRBD1 identical over 7 bases. Germline lookup yields CDR1 SEHNR and CDR2 FQNEAQ (reference sequence). After removal of 1 base from V and 0 bases from J, the junction contained 6 bases not matched to a gene. The CDR3 is made up of 17 amino acids.

The V call is TRBV9, the J call TRBJ2-6; D not certain. V lost 0 bases to trimming and J lost 0 bases, with 10 bases between them. There are 17 residues in the CDR3. CDR1 SGDLS and CDR2 YYNGEE come from the germline V gene. The CDR3 DNA sequence: TGTGCCAGCAGCGTAGGGCGGCTCTTCTCTGGGGCCAACGTCCTGACTTTC. Its protein is CASSVGRLFSGANVLTF.

This chain uses TRBV30 with TRBJ2-3; 7 bases align to TRBD1. Trimming cost V 1 base and J 14 bases; bases outside gene matches: 6. Germline lookup yields CDR1 GTSNPN and CDR2 SVGIG (reference sequence). The CDR3 consists of 11 residues. The CDR3 region has the DNA TGTGCCTGGAGTGGAGACAGGGTCCGGTATTTT. This codes for CAWSGDRVRYF.